This T cell receptor beta chain was observed in a study of blood T cell repertoires in COVID-19. About the study: The analysed material was cDNA or gDNA that came from T cells, B-cell-depleted T cells, or PBMCs.

V trimming: 6 bases; J trimming: 4 bases; junction bases outside the gene matches: 7. This CDR3 region has 15 residues. Looked up from germline, CDR1 is SGHVS and CDR2 is FQNEAQ. Generated by immunoSEQ multiplex PCR, the TCRdb table keeps only in-frame clones and is missing some. The repertoire holds under 60,000 clones, with 70% to 90% as singletons. The source is a human donor in a cohort sampled during active COVID-19. This chain uses TRBV7-8 with TRBJ2-5, with 11 nucleotides matching TRBD2. Sample: peripheral blood. In DNA form, the CDR3 reads TGTGCCAGCAGTAATAGCGGGGGGGTACGAGAGACCCAGTACTTC. Encoded protein: CASSNSGGVRETQYF.